This entry lists 14 T cell receptor beta chains sequenced from one sample in a study of tumor T cells in aggressive B-cell lymphoma. The table came from immunoSEQ multiplex PCR; TCRdb's copy has only in-frame clones and leaves some out. In the table there are 10,000 to 14,000 clones, around 91% of which are singletons. The sample consisted of tumor tissue. Source of these receptors: an adult with diffuse large B cell lymphoma.

The chain combines TRBV19 with TRBJ1-1; 7 positions agree with TRBD1. With 7 bases clipped from V and 7 bases from J, the junction kept 12 bases outside the gene matches. Germline loops: CDR1 LNHDA, CDR2 SQIVND (reference sequence). The CDR3 runs 14 residues. CDR3 sequence (DNA): TGTGCCAGTATCGACCGGGACAGAACTATTGAAGCTTTCTTT. Its translation: CASIDRDRTIEAFF.

The gene calls are TRBV10-3 and TRBJ2-5, with a tentative D call TRBD1 (5 bases). The DNA end is more similar to TRBJ2-7, so the J call may be wrong. CDR1 is ENHRY and CDR2 is SYGVKD in the germline V gene. CDR3 length equals 15 residues. This CDR3 is CAISEFGQGRNEQYF. The CDR3 nucleotides read TGTGCCATCAGTGAGTTCGGACAAGGAAGGAACGAGCAGTACTTC.

The rearrangement links TRBV28 to TRBJ2-7; TRBD1 is a possible D gene (6 bases). Per germline, CDR1 MDHEN and CDR2 SYDVKM. This CDR3 is 12 amino acids long. V lost 10 bases, J lost 1 base, and 11 bases lay in between. This chain's CDR3 is CATDRSSYEQYF. In DNA form, the CDR3 reads TGTGCCACCGACAGGAGTTCCTACGAGCAGTACTTC.

The genes are TRBV9 and TRBJ2-1; 8 nucleotides align to TRBD2. V lost 0 bases and J lost 4; bases outside the gene matches: 3. The germline V gene has CDR1 SGDLS and CDR2 YYNGEE. The CDR3 contains 15 residues. The CDR3 coding sequence is TGTGCCAGCAGCGTAGCGGCTAGCGGGTACAATGAGCAGTTCTTC. Translating gives CASSVAASGYNEQFF.

The genes are TRBV19 and TRBJ2-1, with a possible D match to TRBD2 (6 bases). From germline, CDR1 is LNHDA and CDR2 SQIVND (reference sequence). The V gene lost 6 bases and the J gene lost 6 bases, with 12 bases spanning the gap. The CDR3 spans 13 residues. CDR3 in DNA: TGTGCCAGTAGGCCTGACGGGGGCAATGAGCAGTTCTTC. Translated, it gives CASRPDGGNEQFF.

The genes are TRBV5-1 and TRBJ2-5, with D tentatively TRBD2 (6 bases). The CDR3 is made up of 14 amino acids. Germline CDR1 SGHRS, CDR2 YFSETQ. Trimming removed 4 bases from V and 7 bases from J, with 17 bases in between. Here the CDR3 DNA reads TGCGCCAGCAGCCCAGACTTAGTCGGGGGGACCCAGTACTTC. Residues: CASSPDLVGGTQYF.

The V call is TRBV14, the J call TRBJ1-2, with D hard to call. CDR3 length: 14 residues. CDR1 is SGHDN, CDR2 FVKESK, per germline. V was cut by 0 bases and J by 6 bases, with 11 bases left in between. The CDR3 DNA reads TGTGCCAGCAGCCAAGACCCGGGAGGAGATGGCTACACCTTC. It encodes CASSQDPGGDGYTF.

This chain's CDR3 is CASSFSTGTGQETQYF. The CDR3 region has the DNA TGCGCCAGCAGCTTTAGTACCGGGACAGGACAAGAGACCCAGTACTTC. The rearrangement joins TRBV5-1 to TRBJ2-5, with 8 nucleotides matching TRBD1. J lost 2 bases, V lost 2 bases, and 8 bases had no gene match. The CDR3 is made up of 16 amino acids. Germline CDR1 SGHRS, CDR2 YFSETQ.

The CDR3 nucleotides are TGTGCCAGCCAGTGGGAGGCGGGAGGGCTCACCGGGGAGCTGTTTTTT. Translation: CASQWEAGGLTGELFF. The rearrangement links TRBV19 to TRBJ2-2; 9 bases are shared with TRBD2. J lost 4 bases, V lost 9 bases, and 12 bases had no gene match. The CDR3 has 16 residues. Germline V lookup: CDR1 LNHDA, CDR2 SQIVND (reference sequence).

J is TRBJ2-7 and V is TRBV29-1; 8 positions match TRBD2. The CDR3 loop spans 15 amino acids. V dropped 6 bases and J dropped 6; count of bases not matched to a gene: 16. In germline, CDR1 is SQVTM, CDR2 ANQGSEA. This CDR3 is CSVTFSGKSRAEQYF. The CDR3 nucleotides are TGCAGCGTCACCTTTAGCGGGAAAAGTCGAGCCGAGCAGTACTTC.

This sequence joins TRBV6-6 and TRBJ2-1; 10 bases map to TRBD1. CDR1 and CDR2 from the germline V gene are MNHNY and SVGAGI (reference sequence). V lost 6 bases, J lost 5 bases, and 7 bases stayed unmatched. The length of the CDR3 is 15 residues. CDR3 in amino acids: CASRSTGGNDNEQFF. In DNA, the CDR3 is TGTGCCAGCAGATCGACAGGGGGCAACGACAATGAGCAGTTCTTC.

This clone was detected once. The V and J genes are TRBV7-2 and TRBJ2-3, with no clear D. This CDR3 contains 13 residues. Germline loops: CDR1 SGHTA, CDR2 FQGNSA. The V gene lost 5 bases and the J gene lost 6 bases, with 12 bases spanning the gap. In DNA, the CDR3 is TGTGCCAGCAGCGCCCAACCCGGGGATACGCAGTATTTT. Its translation is CASSAQPGDTQYF.

This clone was recorded once. The V and J genes are TRBV5-1 and TRBJ1-2; D gene uncertain. Trimming left V 4 bases short and J 2 bases short, with 9 bases between. The CDR3 contains 13 residues. Germline V lookup: CDR1 SGHRS, CDR2 YFSETQ. CDR3 sequence reads: CASSEAGNYGYTF. CDR3 nucleotide sequence: TGCGCCAGCAGCGAGGCCGGGAACTATGGCTACACCTTC.

The J gene is TRBJ2-5, the V gene TRBV23-1; D may be TRBD1 (7 bases). With the DNA end fitting TRBJ2-7 better, the J assignment may be wrong. Being an ORF, TRBV23-1 has a function that is uncertain. This CDR3 spans 17 amino acids. The CDR3 nucleotides read TGCGCCAGCAGTCAATCGGAGGGGGCCCTTTCCTCCTACGAGCAGTACTTC. Translating gives CASSQSEGALSSYEQYF.